This T cell receptor (beta chain) was found in a study of blood T cell repertoires in COVID-19. The V segment lost 0 bases and the J segment 6 bases; nucleotides outside the gene matches: 16. Germline-derived CDR1 and CDR2 are SGDLS and YYNGEE. The CDR3 sequence is 18 residues long. In the authors' workflow: Counts of nucleated cells, estimated from reference gene primer amplification, were obtained. Sequencing was performed with immunoSEQ multiplex PCR; in TCRdb, only in-frame clones are kept and a portion is missing. V and J calls plus clone size are reproduced from that table; the DNA served to infer D and trimming. The table has 250,000 or so clones, around 87% seen once.

The sequenced sample was peripheral blood. The rearrangement uses TRBV9 and TRBJ1-2, with TRBD1 identical over 8 bases. This receptor was taken from a woman aged 60-70 years with COVID-19, enrolled during active disease. As DNA, the CDR3 is TGTGCCAGCAGCGTAGGACAGGGGACGCACCCCCTTACTGATGGCTACACCTTC. It specifies CASSVGQGTHPLTDGYTF.